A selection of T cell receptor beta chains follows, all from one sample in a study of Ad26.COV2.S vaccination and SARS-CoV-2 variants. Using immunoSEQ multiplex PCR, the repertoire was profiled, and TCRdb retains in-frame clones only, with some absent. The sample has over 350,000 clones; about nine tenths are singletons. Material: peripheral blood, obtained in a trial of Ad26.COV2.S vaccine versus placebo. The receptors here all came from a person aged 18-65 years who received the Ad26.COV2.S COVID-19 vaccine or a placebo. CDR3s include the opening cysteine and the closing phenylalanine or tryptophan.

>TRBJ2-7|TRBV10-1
CASSESGSHEQYF
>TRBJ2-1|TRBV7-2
CASSKAGGPFENEQFF
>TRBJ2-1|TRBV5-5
CASSLSQMRAGNEQFF
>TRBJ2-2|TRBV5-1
CASSPYRGGTGELFF
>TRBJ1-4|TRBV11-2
CASSLAHEKLFF
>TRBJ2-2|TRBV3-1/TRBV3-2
CASSQRPLGGFDTGELFF
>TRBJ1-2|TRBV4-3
CASSQERDRGSYTF
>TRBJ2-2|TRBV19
CASSIGTIANTGELFF
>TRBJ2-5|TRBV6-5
CASSYLKFGETQYF
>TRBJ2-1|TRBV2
CASSSSGEQFF
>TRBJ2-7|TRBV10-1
CASSESFGVRAYEQYF
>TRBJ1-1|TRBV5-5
CASSLPGGGLMAFF
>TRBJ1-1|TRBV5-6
CASSKGQGKAFF
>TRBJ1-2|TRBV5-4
CASSQVPTLEGYTF
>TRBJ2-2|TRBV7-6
CASSLEAGPPGELFF
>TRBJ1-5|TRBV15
CATSRDFGQPQHF
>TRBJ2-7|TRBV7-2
CASSRGGDEQYF
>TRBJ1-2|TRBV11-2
CASSLLSGTGREGYTF
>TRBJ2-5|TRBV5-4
CASSLNQAQETQYF
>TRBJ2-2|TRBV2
CASRGTVTGELFF
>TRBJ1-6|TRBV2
CASGSSRDSPLHF
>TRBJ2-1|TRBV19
CASSPEGGGYNEQFF
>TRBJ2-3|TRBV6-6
CASSYSIVSRTDTQYF
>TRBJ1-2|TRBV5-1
CASSSPGRDGYTF
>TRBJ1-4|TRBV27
CASSLAGGEEKLFF
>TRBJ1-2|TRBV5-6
CASSFEDRSGYTF
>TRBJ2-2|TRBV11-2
CASSPNAGPGELFF
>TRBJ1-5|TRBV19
CASSIGTGSQPQHF
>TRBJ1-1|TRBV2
CASSEATRPNTEAFF